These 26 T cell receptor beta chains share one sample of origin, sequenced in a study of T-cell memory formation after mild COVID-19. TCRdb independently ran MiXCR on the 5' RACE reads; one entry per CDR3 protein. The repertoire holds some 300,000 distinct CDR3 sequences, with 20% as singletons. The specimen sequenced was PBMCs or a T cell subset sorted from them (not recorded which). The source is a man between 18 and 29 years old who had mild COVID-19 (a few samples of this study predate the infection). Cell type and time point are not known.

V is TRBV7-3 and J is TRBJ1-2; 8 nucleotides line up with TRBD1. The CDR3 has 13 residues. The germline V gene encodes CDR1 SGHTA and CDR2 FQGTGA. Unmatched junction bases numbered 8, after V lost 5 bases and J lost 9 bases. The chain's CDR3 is CASSPGGGASYTF. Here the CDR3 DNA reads TGTGCCAGCAGCCCAGGGGGCGGGGCGAGCTACACCTTC.

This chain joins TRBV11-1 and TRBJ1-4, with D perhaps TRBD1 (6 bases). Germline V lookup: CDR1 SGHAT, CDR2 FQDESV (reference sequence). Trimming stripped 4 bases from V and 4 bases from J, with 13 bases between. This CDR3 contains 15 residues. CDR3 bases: TGTGCCAGCAGCTCTTGGGGACACCGTAATGAAAAACTGTTTTTT. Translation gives CASSSWGHRNEKLFF.

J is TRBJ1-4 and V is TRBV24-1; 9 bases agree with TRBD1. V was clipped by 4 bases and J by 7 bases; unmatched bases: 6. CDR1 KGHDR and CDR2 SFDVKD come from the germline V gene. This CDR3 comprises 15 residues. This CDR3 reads CATSDPGQGSEKLFF. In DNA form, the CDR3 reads TGTGCCACCAGTGACCCTGGACAGGGGAGTGAAAAACTGTTTTTT.

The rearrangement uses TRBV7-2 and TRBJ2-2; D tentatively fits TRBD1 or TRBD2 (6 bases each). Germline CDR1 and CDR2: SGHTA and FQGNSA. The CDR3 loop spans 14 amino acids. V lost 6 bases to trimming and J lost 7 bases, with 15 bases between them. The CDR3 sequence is CASSRGPRDGELFF. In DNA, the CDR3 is TGTGCCAGCAGTCGGGGGCCTAGGGACGGGGAGCTGTTTTTT.

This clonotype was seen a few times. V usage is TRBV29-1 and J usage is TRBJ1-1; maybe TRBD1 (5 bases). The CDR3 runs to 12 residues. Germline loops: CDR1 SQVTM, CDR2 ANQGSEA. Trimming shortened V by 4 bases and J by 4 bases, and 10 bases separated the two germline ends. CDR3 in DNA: TGCAGCGTTGGCCTGGGGGGCACTGAAGCTTTCTTT. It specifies CSVGLGGTEAFF. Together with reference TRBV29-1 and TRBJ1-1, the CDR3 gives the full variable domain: SAVISQKPSRDICQRGTSLTIQCQVDSQVTMMFWYRQQPGQSLTLIATANQGSEATYESGFVIDKFPISRPNLTFSTLTVSNMSPEDSSIYLCSVGLGGTEAFFGQGTRLTVV.

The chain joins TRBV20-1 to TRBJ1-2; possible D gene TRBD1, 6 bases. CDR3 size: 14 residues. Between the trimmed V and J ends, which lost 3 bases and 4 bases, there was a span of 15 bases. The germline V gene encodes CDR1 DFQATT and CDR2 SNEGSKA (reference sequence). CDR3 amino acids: CSASAGQSPYGYTF. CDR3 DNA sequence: TGCAGTGCTAGCGCAGGACAGTCTCCCTATGGCTACACCTTC.

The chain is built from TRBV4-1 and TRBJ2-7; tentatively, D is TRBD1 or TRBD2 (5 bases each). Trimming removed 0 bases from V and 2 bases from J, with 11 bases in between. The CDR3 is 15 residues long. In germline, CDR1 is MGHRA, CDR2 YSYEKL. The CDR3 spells CASSQDEGFAYEQYF. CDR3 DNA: TGCGCCAGCAGCCAAGATGAGGGGTTCGCCTACGAGCAGTACTTC.

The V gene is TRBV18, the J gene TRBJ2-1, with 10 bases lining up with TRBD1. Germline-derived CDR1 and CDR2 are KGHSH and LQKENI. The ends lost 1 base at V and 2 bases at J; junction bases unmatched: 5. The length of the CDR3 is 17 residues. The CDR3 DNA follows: TGTGCCAGCTCACCACAAATGGGGACAGGGGCCTACAATGAGCAGTTCTTC. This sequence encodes CASSPQMGTGAYNEQFF.

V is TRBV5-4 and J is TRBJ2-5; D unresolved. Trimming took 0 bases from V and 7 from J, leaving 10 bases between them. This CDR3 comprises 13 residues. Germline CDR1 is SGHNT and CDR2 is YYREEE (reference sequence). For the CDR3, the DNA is TGTGCCAGCAGCTTGGGCTCCGCTGGGACCCAGTACTTC. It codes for CASSLGSAGTQYF.

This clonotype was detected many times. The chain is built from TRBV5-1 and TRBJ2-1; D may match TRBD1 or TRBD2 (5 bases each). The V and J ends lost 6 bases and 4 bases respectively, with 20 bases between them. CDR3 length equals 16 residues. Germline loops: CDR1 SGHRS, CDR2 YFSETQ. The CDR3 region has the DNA TGCGCCAGCACGCCTCGGGGAGACGGACATTACAATGAGCAGTTCTTC. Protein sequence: CASTPRGDGHYNEQFF.

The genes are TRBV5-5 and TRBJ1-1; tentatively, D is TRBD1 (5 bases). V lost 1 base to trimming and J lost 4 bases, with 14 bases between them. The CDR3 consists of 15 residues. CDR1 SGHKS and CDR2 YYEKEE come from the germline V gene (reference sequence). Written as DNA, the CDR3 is TGTGCCAGCAGCTTGTTCCAGGGAACCGCCACTGAAGCTTTCTTT. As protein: CASSLFQGTATEAFF.

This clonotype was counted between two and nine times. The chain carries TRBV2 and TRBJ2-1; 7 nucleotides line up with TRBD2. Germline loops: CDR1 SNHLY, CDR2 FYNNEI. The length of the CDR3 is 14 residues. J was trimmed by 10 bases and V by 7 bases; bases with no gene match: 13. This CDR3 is CASTRTYTSVEQFF. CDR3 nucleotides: TGTGCCAGCACCAGAACATACACTAGCGTCGAGCAGTTCTTC.

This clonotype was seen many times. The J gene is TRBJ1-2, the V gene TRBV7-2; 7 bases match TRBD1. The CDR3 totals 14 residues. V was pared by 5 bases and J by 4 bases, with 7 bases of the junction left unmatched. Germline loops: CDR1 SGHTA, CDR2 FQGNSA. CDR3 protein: CASSPTGALYGYTF. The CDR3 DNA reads TGTGCCAGCAGCCCTACAGGGGCCCTCTATGGCTACACCTTC.

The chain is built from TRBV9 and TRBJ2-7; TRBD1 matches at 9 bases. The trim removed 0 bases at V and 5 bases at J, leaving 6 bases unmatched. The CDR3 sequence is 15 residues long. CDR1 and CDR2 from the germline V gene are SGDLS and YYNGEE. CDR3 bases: TGTGCCAGCAGCGTAGTGGGGACAGGGTCAAACGAGCAGTACTTC. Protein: CASSVVGTGSNEQYF.

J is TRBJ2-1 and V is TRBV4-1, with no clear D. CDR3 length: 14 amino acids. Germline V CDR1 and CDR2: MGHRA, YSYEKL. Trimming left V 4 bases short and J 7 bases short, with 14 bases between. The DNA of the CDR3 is TGCGCCAGCAGCCTCATCCGGGTCTCGAATGAGCAGTTCTTC. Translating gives CASSLIRVSNEQFF.

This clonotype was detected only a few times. CDR3 in amino acids: CAIKGDLNQPQHF. For the CDR3, the DNA is TGTGCCATTAAAGGGGACCTAAATCAGCCCCAGCATTTT. The chain links TRBV10-3 to TRBJ1-5; weak D call: TRBD1 (5 bases). CDR1 is ENHRY and CDR2 is SYGVKD in the germline V gene. This CDR3 comprises 13 residues. The V and J ends lost 9 bases and 4 bases respectively, with 13 bases between them.

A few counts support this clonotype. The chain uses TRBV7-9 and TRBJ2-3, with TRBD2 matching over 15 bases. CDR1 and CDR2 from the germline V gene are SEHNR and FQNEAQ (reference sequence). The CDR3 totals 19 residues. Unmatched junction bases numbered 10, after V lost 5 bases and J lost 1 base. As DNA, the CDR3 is TGTGCCAGCAGCCCAGACCCGGGACTAGCGGGGGGTGGCACAGATACGCAGTATTTT. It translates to CASSPDPGLAGGGTDTQYF.

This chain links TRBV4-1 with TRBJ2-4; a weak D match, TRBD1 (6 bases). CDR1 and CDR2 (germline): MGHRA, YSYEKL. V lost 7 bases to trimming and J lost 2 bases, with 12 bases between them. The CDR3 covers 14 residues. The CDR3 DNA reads TGCGCCAGCAATGACCAGGGGTCCAAAAACATTCAGTACTTC. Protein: CASNDQGSKNIQYF.

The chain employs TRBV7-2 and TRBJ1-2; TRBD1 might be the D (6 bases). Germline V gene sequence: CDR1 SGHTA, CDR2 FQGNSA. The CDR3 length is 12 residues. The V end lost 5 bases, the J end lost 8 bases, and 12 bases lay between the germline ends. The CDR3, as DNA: TGTGCCAGCAGCCCTCAGGGGAGGGGCTACACCTTC. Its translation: CASSPQGRGYTF.

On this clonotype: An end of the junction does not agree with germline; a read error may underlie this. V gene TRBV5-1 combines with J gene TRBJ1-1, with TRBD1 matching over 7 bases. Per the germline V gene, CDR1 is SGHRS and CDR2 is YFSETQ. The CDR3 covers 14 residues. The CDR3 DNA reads TGCGCCAGCAGACTGAGACAGGGAGTCCCTGAATCTTTCTTT. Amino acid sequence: CASRLRQGVPESFF.

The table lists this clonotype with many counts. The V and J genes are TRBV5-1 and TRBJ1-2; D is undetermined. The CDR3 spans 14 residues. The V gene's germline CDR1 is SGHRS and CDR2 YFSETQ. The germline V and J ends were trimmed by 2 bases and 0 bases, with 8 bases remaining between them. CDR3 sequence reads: CASSLTEANYGYTF. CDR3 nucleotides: TGCGCCAGCAGCTTAACAGAAGCTAACTATGGCTACACCTTC.

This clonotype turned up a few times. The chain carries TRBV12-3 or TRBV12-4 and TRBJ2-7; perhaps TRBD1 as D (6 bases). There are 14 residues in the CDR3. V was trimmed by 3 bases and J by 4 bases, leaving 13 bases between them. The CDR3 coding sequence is TGTGCCAGCAGTTTTTCTCCAGGGGCGTACGAGCAGTACTTC. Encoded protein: CASSFSPGAYEQYF.

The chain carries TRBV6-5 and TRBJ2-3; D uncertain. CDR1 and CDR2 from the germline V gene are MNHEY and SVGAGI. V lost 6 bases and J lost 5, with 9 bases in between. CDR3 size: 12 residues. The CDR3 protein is CASSPDQDTQYF. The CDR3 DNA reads TGTGCCAGCAGCCCCGACCAAGATACGCAGTATTTT.

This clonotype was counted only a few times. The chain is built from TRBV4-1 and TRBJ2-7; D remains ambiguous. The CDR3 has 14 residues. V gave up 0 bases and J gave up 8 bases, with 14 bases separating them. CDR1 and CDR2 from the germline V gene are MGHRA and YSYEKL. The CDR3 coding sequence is TGCGCCAGCAGCCAAGATGGCTCAGGACCCAAGCAGTACTTC. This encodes CASSQDGSGPKQYF.

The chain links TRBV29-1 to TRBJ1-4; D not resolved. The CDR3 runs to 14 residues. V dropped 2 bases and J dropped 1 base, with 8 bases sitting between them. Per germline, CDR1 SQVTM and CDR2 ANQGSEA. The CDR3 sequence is CSVELAGTNEKLFF. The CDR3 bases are TGCAGCGTTGAACTGGCGGGAACTAATGAAAAACTGTTTTTT.

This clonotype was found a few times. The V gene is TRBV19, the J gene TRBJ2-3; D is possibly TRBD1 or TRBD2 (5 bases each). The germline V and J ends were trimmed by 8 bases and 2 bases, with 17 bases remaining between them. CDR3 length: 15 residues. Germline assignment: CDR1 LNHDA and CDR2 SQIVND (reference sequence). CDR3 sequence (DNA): TGTGCCAGTGACGACCGAGGGGCCGACACAGATACGCAGTATTTT. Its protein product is CASDDRGADTDTQYF.